This TCR beta chain originates from a study of CD8 T cells in ankylosing spondylitis. In TCRdb, the 5' RACE reads were re-called with MiXCR into one record per CDR3 protein. Altogether roughly 170,000 distinct CDR3 sequences are present, approximately 9% being singletons, with the ten largest covering around 16%. This CDR3 spans 12 amino acids. V was trimmed by 5 bases and J by 8 bases, leaving 10 bases between them. CDR1 and CDR2 from the germline V gene are SNHLY and FYNNEI. Sample: blood, either unsorted or a sorted T cell fraction (not recorded which). The chain uses TRBV2 and TRBJ2-1; possibly TRBD2 for D (6 bases). The TCR was taken from a female donor with ankylosing spondylitis or in good health (not recorded which). The CDR3 coding sequence is TGTGCCAGCAGTCCTGAGCGGGATGAGCAGTTCTTC. Encoded protein: CASSPERDEQFF.